The 7 T cell receptor beta chains below all came from one sample that was sequenced in a study of beta chain features in type 1 diabetes. Antigen specificity for these receptors is unknown. Every isolated RNA sample was fully reverse transcribed, so sequencing captured expressed TCRB transcripts. Profiled with immunoSEQ multiplex PCR; TCRdb holds only in-frame clones, not every one. This table has just under 150,000 clones, about 13% appearing once. Study findings and constraints: TCRB CDR3s were moderately but significantly shorter in Type 1 diabetes patients in all four CD4+ subsets.

The sequencing input was central memory CD4+ T cells from blood. These receptor sequences come from a man between 18 and 35 years old with type 1 diabetes.

This clone has only a few counts. This chain connects TRBV5-1 to TRBJ1-5, with D unclear. This CDR3 is 15 amino acids long. Trimming cost V 1 base and J 5 bases, with 13 bases left between them. Per the germline V gene, CDR1 is SGHRS and CDR2 is YFSETQ. This CDR3 is CASSLNPAGDQPQHF. The CDR3, as DNA: TGCGCCAGCAGCTTGAACCCGGCGGGCGATCAGCCCCAGCATTTT. The full variable domain, with the rest looked up from reference TRBV5-1 and TRBJ1-5, is KAGVTQTPRYLIKTRGQQVTLSCSPISGHRSVSWYQQTPGQGLQFLFEYFSETQRNKGNFPGRFSGRQFSNSRSEMNVSTLELGDSALYLCASSLNPAGDQPQHFGDGTRLSIL.

This clone has more than one count but fewer than ten. J is TRBJ2-1 and V is TRBV10-3; 11 nucleotides agree with TRBD2. Germline-derived CDR1 and CDR2 are ENHRY and SYGVKD. V lost 0 bases to trimming and J lost 6 bases; unmatched junction nucleotides: 1. This CDR3 region has 15 residues. The CDR3 here is CAISESGTSGNEQFF. CDR3 sequence (DNA): TGTGCCATCAGTGAGTCCGGGACTAGCGGCAATGAGCAGTTCTTC.

The chain uses TRBV9 and TRBJ2-7; D may correspond to TRBD1 or TRBD2 (6 bases each). Trimming left V 4 bases short and J 5 bases short, with 19 bases between. The CDR3 is made up of 15 amino acids. Germline V gene data show CDR1 as SGDLS and CDR2 as YYNGEE. The CDR3 loop reads CASSRSGANRNEQYF. The CDR3 nucleotides read TGTGCCAGCAGCAGGTCGGGGGCAAACCGGAACGAGCAGTACTTC.

The gene calls are TRBV9 and TRBJ2-5; 11 nucleotides line up with TRBD1. V lost 6 bases, J lost 3 bases, and 10 bases stayed unmatched. Germline V gene lookup returns CDR1 SGDLS and CDR2 YYNGEE. The CDR3 covers 16 residues. The CDR3 reads CASMGTPGQGEETQYF. In DNA, the CDR3 is TGTGCCAGCATGGGGACTCCGGGACAGGGGGAAGAGACCCAGTACTTC.

The V and J genes are TRBV7-2 and TRBJ2-7; no reliable D call. The CDR3 has 15 amino acids. Germline V lookup: CDR1 SGHTA, CDR2 FQGNSA. V lost 5 bases and J lost 6, with 20 bases in between. CDR3 nucleotide sequence: TGTGCCAGCAGCCCGGTCGCCAGTTCGGATCGCGAGCAGTACTTC. Protein sequence: CASSPVASSDREQYF.

A word on this clone: The same CDR3 can be traced to other DNA sequences in this sample. This rearrangement joins TRBV5-1 to TRBJ1-1, with D uncertain. This CDR3 contains 13 residues. Trimming stripped 5 bases from V and 2 bases from J, with 10 bases between. Germline-derived CDR1 and CDR2 are SGHRS and YFSETQ. This CDR3 reads CASSQGRNTEAFF. CDR3 coding DNA: TGCGCCAGCAGTCAAGGTAGAAACACTGAAGCTTTCTTT.

The chain uses TRBV5-1 and TRBJ1-3; 7 positions match TRBD1. Germline V gives CDR1 SGHRS, CDR2 YFSETQ. This CDR3 is 15 amino acids long. Trimming at V came to 9 bases and at J to 0 bases, leaving 9 bases not matched to a gene. CDR3 sequence reads: CATRTGVDSGNTIYF. In DNA, the CDR3 is TGCGCCACCAGGACAGGCGTGGACTCTGGAAACACCATATATTTT.